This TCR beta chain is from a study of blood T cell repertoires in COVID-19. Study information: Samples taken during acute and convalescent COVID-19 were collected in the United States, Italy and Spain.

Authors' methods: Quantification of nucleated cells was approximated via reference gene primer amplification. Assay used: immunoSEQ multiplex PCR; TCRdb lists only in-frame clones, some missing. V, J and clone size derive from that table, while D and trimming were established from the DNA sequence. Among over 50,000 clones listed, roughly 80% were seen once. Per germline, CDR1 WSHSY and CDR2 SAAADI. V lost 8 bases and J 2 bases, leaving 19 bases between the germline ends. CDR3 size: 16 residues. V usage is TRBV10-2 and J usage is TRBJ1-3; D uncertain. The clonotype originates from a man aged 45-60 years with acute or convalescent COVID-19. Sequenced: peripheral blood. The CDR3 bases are TGCGCCAGCGGCCGGGAGGGCCCTGAAACTGGAAACACCATATATTTT. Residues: CASGREGPETGNTIYF.